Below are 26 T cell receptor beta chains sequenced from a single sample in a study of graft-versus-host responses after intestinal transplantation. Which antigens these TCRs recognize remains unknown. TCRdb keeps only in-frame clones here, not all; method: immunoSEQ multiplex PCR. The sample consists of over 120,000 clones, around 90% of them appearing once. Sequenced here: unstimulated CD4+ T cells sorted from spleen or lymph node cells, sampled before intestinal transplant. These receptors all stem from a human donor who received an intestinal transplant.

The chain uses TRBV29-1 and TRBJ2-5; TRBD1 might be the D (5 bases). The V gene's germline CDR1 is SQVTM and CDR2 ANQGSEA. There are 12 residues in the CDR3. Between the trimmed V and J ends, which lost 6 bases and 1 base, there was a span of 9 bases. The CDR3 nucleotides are TGCAGCGTCCGGACAAGCCAAGAGACCCAGTACTTC. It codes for CSVRTSQETQYF.

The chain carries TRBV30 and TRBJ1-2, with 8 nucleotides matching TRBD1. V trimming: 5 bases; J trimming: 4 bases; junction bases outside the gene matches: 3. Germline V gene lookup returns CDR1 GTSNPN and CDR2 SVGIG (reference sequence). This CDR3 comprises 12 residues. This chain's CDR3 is CAWGQGGYGYTF. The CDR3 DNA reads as TGTGCCTGGGGACAGGGAGGCTATGGCTACACCTTC.

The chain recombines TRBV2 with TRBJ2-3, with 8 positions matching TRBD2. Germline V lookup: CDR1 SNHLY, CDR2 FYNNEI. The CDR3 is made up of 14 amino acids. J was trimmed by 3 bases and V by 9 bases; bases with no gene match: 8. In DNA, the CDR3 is TGTGCCAGTAGGGTAAGCGGGAGTACAGATACGCAGTATTTT. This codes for CASRVSGSTDTQYF.

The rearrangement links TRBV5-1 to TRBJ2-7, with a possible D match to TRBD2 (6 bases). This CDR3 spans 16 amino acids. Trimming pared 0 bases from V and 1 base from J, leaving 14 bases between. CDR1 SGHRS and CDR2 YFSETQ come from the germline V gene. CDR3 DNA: TGCGCCAGCAGCTTGGGGTCACGGGGACTGTCCTACGAGCAGTACTTC. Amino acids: CASSLGSRGLSYEQYF.

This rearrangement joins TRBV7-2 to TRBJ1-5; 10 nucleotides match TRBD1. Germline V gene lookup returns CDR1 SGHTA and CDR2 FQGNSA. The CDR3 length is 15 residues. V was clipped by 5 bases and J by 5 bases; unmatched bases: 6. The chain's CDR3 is CASSLDRGHDQPQHF. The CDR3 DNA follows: TGTGCCAGCAGCCTCGACAGGGGGCATGATCAGCCCCAGCATTTT.

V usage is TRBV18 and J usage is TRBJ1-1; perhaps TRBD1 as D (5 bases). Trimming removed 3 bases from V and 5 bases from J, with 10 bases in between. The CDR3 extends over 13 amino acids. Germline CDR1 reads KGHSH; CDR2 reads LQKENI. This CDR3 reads CASSPGLGTEAFF. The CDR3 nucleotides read TGTGCCAGCTCACCGGGGCTCGGGACTGAAGCTTTCTTT.

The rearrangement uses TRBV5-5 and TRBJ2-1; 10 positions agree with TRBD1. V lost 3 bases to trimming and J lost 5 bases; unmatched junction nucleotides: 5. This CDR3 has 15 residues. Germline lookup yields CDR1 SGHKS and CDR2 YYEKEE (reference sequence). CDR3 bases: TGTGCCAGCAGCTCAATGGGACAGGGGAACAATGAGCAGTTCTTC. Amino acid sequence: CASSSMGQGNNEQFF.

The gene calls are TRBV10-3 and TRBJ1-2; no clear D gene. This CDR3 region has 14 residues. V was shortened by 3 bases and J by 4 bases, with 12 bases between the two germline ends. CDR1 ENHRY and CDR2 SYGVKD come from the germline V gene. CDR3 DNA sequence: TGTGCCATCAGTGATGGGAGGGAGGGCTATGGCTACACCTTC. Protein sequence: CAISDGREGYGYTF.

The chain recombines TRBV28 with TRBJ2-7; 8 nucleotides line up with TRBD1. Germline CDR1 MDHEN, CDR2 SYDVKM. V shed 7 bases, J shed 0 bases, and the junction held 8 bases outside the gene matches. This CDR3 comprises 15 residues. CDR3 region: CASIERGTGSYEQYF. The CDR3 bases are TGTGCCAGCATCGAGCGCGGGACAGGCTCCTACGAGCAGTACTTC.

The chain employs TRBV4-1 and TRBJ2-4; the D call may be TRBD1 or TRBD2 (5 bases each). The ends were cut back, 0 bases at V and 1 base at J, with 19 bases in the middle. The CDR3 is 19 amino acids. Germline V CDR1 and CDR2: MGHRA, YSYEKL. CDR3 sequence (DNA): TGCGCCAGCAGCCAAGAAGAGGGAAGGGGTAGTAGGGCCAAAAACATTCAGTACTTC. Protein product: CASSQEEGRGSRAKNIQYF.

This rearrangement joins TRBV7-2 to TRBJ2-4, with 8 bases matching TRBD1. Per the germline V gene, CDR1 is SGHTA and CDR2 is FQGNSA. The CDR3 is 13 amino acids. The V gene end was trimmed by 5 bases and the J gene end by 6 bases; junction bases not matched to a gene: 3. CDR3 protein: CASSLDRVNIQYF. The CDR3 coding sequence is TGTGCCAGCAGCCTGGACAGGGTAAACATTCAGTACTTC.

CDR3 sequence reads: CASSQLANREGEQPQHF. The CDR3 nucleotides read TGCGCCAGCAGCCAACTCGCAAACAGGGAGGGGGAACAGCCCCAGCATTTT. The chain carries TRBV4-1 and TRBJ1-5; D perhaps matches TRBD1 (6 bases). This CDR3 contains 17 residues. Deletions cut 2 bases from V and 7 bases from J, with 21 bases between. CDR1 MGHRA and CDR2 YSYEKL come from the germline V gene.

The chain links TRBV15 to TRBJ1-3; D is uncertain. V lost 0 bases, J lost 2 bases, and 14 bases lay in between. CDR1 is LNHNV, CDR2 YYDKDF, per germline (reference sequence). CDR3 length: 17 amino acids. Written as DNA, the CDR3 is TGTGCCACCAGCAGAGAGGTTGGGCGTGAACCTGGAAACACCATATATTTT. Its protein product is CATSREVGREPGNTIYF.

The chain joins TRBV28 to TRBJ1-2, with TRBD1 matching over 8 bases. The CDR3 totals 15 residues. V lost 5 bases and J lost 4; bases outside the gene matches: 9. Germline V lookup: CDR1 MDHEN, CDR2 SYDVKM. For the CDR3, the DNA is TGTGCCAGCAGTCCCCTCGGACAGGGTAGCTATGGCTACACCTTC. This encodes CASSPLGQGSYGYTF.

CDR3 amino acids: CASSLVTGGANYGYTF. The CDR3 coding sequence is TGCGCCAGCAGCTTGGTGACAGGGGGAGCTAACTATGGCTACACCTTC. V usage is TRBV5-1 and J usage is TRBJ1-2; 9 bases match TRBD1. The CDR3 has 16 amino acids. Trimming removed 0 bases from V and 0 bases from J; junction bases left unmatched: 3. CDR1 SGHRS and CDR2 YFSETQ come from the germline V gene.

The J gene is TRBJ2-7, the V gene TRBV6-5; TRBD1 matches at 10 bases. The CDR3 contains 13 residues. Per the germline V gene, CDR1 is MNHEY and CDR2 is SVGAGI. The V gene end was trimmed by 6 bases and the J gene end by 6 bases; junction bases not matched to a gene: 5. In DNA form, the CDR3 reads TGTGCCAGCAGGCCGACAGGGGGCGTCGAGCAGTACTTC. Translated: CASRPTGGVEQYF.

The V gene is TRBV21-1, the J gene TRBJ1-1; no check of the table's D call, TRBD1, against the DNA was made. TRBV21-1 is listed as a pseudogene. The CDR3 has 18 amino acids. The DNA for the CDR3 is TGTGCCAGCAGCACCGGGACAGGGGGCCCCAAAATGAACACTGAAGCTTTCTTT. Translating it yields CASSTGTGGPKMNTEAFF.

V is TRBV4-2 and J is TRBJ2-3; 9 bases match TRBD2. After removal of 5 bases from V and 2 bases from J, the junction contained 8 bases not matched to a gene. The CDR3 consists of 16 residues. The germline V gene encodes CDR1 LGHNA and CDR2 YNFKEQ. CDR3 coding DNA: TGTGCCAGCAGCTTGGTTAGCGGGGGAGCCACAGATACGCAGTATTTT. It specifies CASSLVSGGATDTQYF.

This chain's CDR3 is CASSLDRGNQPQHF. The CDR3 nucleotides are TGTGCCAGCAGCTTAGATAGGGGAAATCAGCCCCAGCATTTT. This chain joins TRBV11-2 and TRBJ1-5; D may be TRBD1 (5 bases). V was clipped by 0 bases and J by 4 bases, with 7 bases between them. The length of the CDR3 is 14 residues. Germline V gene sequence: CDR1 SGHAT, CDR2 FQNNGV. Full variable domain (rest looked up from reference TRBV11-2 and TRBJ1-5): EAGVAQSPRYKIIEKRQSVAFWCNPISGHATLYWYQQILGQGPKLLIQFQNNGVVDDSQLPKDRFSAERLKGVDSTLKIQPAKLEDSAVYLCASSLDRGNQPQHFGDGTRLSIL.

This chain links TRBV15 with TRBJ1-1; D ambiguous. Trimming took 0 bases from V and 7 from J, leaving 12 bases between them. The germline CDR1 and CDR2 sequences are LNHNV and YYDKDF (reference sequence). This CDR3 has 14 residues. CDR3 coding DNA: TGTGCCACCAGCAGAGATCTCAGCATTCGTGAAGCTTTCTTT. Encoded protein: CATSRDLSIREAFF.

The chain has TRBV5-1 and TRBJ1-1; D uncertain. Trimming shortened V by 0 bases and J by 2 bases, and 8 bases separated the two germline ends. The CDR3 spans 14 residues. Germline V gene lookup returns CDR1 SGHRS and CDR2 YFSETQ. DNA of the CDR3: TGCGCCAGCAGCTTGGATAACACTAACACTGAAGCTTTCTTT. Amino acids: CASSLDNTNTEAFF.

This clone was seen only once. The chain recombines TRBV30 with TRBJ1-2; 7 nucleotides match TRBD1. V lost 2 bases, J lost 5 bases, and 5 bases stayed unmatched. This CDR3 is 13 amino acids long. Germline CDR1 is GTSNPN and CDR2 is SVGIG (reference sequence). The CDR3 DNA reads TGTGCCTGGAGTAGGGGGCTACAATATGGCTACACCTTC. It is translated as CAWSRGLQYGYTF.

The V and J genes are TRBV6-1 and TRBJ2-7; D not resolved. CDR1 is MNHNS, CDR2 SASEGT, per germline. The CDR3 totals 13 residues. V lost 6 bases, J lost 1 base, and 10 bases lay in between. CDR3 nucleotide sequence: TGTGCCAGCAGGGGCCACTTTTCCTACGAGCAGTACTTC. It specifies CASRGHFSYEQYF.

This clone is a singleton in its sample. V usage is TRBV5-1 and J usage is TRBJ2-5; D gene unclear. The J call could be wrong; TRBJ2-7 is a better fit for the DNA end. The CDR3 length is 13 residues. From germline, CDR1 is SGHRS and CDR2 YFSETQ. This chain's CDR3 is CASSLEHSYEQYF. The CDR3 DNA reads TGCGCCAGCAGCTTGGAACATAGCTACGAGCAGTACTTC.

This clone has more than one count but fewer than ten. The CDR3 region is CASSLRTGGFNEQFF. CDR3 nucleotides: TGTGCCAGCAGCTTGCGAACAGGGGGCTTCAATGAGCAGTTCTTC. V and J are TRBV5-4 and TRBJ2-1; 9 bases match TRBD1. The length of the CDR3 is 15 residues. V shed 1 base, J shed 6 bases, and the junction held 5 bases outside the gene matches. Per the germline V gene, CDR1 is SGHNT and CDR2 is YYREEE (reference sequence).

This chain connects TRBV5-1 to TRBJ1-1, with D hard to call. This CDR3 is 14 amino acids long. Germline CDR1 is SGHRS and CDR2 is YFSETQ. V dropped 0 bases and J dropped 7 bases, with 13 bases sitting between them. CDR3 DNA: TGCGCCAGCAGCTTGGCCGGGGAGGTGAATGAAGCTTTCTTT. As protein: CASSLAGEVNEAFF.